The 23 T cell receptor beta chains presented below share a single source sample, sequenced in a study of neoadjuvant anti-PD-1 for oral cavity cancer. Only in-frame clones appear in the TCRdb table, and some are missing; sequencing was by immunoSEQ multiplex PCR. The sample has more than 11,000 clones, about 74% seen once. Time point of the sample: after neoadjuvant nivolumab, at surgical resection. This sample comprised PBMCs, obtained after nivolumab (anti-PD-1) treatment. These receptors originate from a person between 40 and 80 years old with oral cavity squamous cell carcinoma.

CDR3 sequence (DNA): TGTGCCAGCCAAACCGCGGGGGAGCAGTTCTTC. This sequence encodes CASQTAGEQFF. This sequence joins TRBV6-5 and TRBJ2-1, with D maybe TRBD2 (6 bases). The ends were cut back, 8 bases at V and 10 bases at J, with 12 bases in the middle. Per the germline V gene, CDR1 is MNHEY and CDR2 is SVGAGI. This CDR3 has 11 residues.

With regard to this clone: One junction end disagrees with the germline gene, perhaps due to a read error. The CDR3 DNA reads as TGTGCCACCAGTGGGACCCTAATCTCCTATGGCTACACCTTC. Encoded protein: CATSGTLISYGYTF. The chain carries TRBV10-3 and TRBJ1-2; possible D gene TRBD1, 5 bases. Germline CDR1 ENHRY, CDR2 SYGVKD. The CDR3 is made up of 14 amino acids.

The chain uses TRBV5-5 and TRBJ2-5; 10 bases match TRBD2. The length of the CDR3 is 14 residues. With V trimmed by 4 bases and J by 4 bases, 4 bases remained unmatched. CDR1 and CDR2 from the germline V gene are SGHKS and YYEKEE (reference sequence). The CDR3 nucleotides are TGTGCCAGCAGCACCTGGACTAGCGGAGAGACCCAGTACTTC. The encoded protein is CASSTWTSGETQYF.

J is TRBJ1-5 and V is TRBV2; tentatively, D is TRBD1 (6 bases). CDR1 is SNHLY, CDR2 FYNNEI, per germline. V shed 4 bases and J shed 5 bases, with 12 bases lying between them. The CDR3 covers 14 residues. CDR3 sequence reads: CASSAQQGDQPQHF. The CDR3 nucleotides are TGTGCCAGCAGTGCGCAACAGGGAGATCAGCCCCAGCATTTT.

The chain carries TRBV6-5 and TRBJ1-5; D gene unclear. V lost 2 bases, J lost 5 bases, and 13 bases lay in between. The CDR3 has 15 amino acids. Germline values: CDR1 MNHEY, CDR2 SVGAGI. The CDR3 DNA reads as TGTGCCAGCAGTTACGCGGCAGGCGGTGATCAGCCCCAGCATTTT. This sequence encodes CASSYAAGGDQPQHF.

V and J are TRBV2 and TRBJ1-5; D is ambiguous. This CDR3 contains 14 residues. V was clipped by 5 bases and J by 8 bases, with 16 bases between them. The germline V gene encodes CDR1 SNHLY and CDR2 FYNNEI. The CDR3 loop is CASSPSPSIKPQHF. The CDR3 DNA reads as TGTGCCAGCAGTCCATCTCCCTCAATCAAGCCCCAGCATTTT. The full variable domain, its missing parts supplied by reference TRBV2 and TRBJ1-5, is EPEVTQTPSHQVTQMGQEVILRCVPISNHLYFYWYRQILGQKVEFLVSFYNNEISEKSEIFDDQFSVERPDGSNFTLKIRSTKLEDSAMYFCASSPSPSIKPQHFGDGTRLSIL.

Only a few counts were recorded for this clone. DNA for the CDR3: TGTGCCAGCCGGTCCCCGGGCAGGTTTGGCGAGCAGTACTTC. Its protein product is CASRSPGRFGEQYF. The rearrangement links TRBV7-9 to TRBJ2-7, with unresolved D. Germline CDR1 is SEHNR and CDR2 is FQNEAQ (reference sequence). This CDR3 has 14 amino acids. V dropped 8 bases and J dropped 6 bases, with 20 bases sitting between them.

The chain employs TRBV30 and TRBJ2-7, with D unresolved. Germline V gene lookup returns CDR1 GTSNPN and CDR2 SVGIG (reference sequence). The CDR3 is made up of 12 amino acids. Deletions cut 0 bases from V and 2 bases from J, with 5 bases between. CDR3 nucleotides: TGTGCCTGGAGTGTACTCACCTACGAGCAGTACTTC. It specifies CAWSVLTYEQYF.

This chain joins TRBV5-1 and TRBJ2-1; a weak D match, TRBD1 (6 bases). The CDR3 sequence is 14 residues long. V was shortened by 0 bases and J by 7 bases, with 11 bases between the two germline ends. Germline V CDR1 and CDR2: SGHRS, YFSETQ. The CDR3 here is CASSLVTGWNEQFF. The CDR3 DNA sequence: TGCGCCAGCAGCTTGGTAACAGGGTGGAATGAGCAGTTCTTC.

The chain has TRBV7-8 and TRBJ1-2; tentative D call: TRBD1 (5 bases). The V gene lost 1 base and the J gene lost 12 bases, with 15 bases spanning the gap. Germline V CDR1 and CDR2: SGHVS, FQNEAQ. The CDR3 consists of 13 residues. The CDR3 loop reads CASSLGGEGIHTF. CDR3 DNA sequence: TGTGCCAGCAGCTTAGGCGGTGAGGGGATACACACCTTC.

The chain has TRBV2 and TRBJ1-1; D unresolved. In germline, CDR1 is SNHLY, CDR2 FYNNEI. This CDR3 has 14 residues. V lost 4 bases and J lost 7, with 16 bases in between. The CDR3 loop is CASSGARWPGEAFF. CDR3 bases: TGTGCCAGCAGTGGAGCCAGGTGGCCGGGTGAAGCTTTCTTT.

V usage is TRBV2 and J usage is TRBJ2-2, with no clear D. The V gene's germline CDR1 is SNHLY and CDR2 FYNNEI. The CDR3 runs to 13 residues. Trimming cost V 7 bases and J 6 bases, with 12 bases left between them. CDR3 in amino acids: CASKNEESGELFF. CDR3 nucleotide sequence: TGTGCCAGCAAGAATGAGGAATCCGGGGAGCTGTTTTTT.

The genes are TRBV7-9 and TRBJ2-3; D may match TRBD1 or TRBD2 (6 bases each). The V gene lost 3 bases and the J gene lost 4 bases, with 17 bases spanning the gap. Germline CDR1 SEHNR, CDR2 FQNEAQ (reference sequence). The CDR3 has 16 amino acids. CDR3 DNA: TGTGCCAGCAGCTTCCTGGGGGCCGGGAGTGCAGATACGCAGTATTTT. This translates into CASSFLGAGSADTQYF.

The CDR3 spells CASSLGLGSVSGNTIYF. Written as DNA, the CDR3 is TGTGCCAGCAGCTTAGGCCTGGGCAGTGTCTCTGGAAACACCATATATTTT. This chain links TRBV7-6 with TRBJ1-3; D ambiguous. Germline values: CDR1 SGHVS, CDR2 FNYEAQ. V lost 1 base to trimming and J lost 0 bases, with 13 bases between them. The CDR3 is 17 residues long.

The V and J genes are TRBV6-1 and TRBJ2-1; D might be TRBD1 or TRBD2, each matching 6 bases. CDR3 length: 14 amino acids. Between the trimmed V and J ends, which lost 4 bases and 7 bases, there was a span of 14 bases. Germline V gives CDR1 MNHNS, CDR2 SASEGT. In nucleotides, the CDR3 is TGTGCCAGCAGTGGGACCGGAGGGACAAATGAGCAGTTCTTC. This encodes CASSGTGGTNEQFF.

This chain connects TRBV29-1 to TRBJ2-7, with D possibly being TRBD2 (6 bases). Trimming shortened V by 6 bases and J by 0 bases, and 15 bases separated the two germline ends. The CDR3 length is 14 residues. Germline V CDR1 and CDR2: SQVTM, ANQGSEA. CDR3 region: CSVVVAASSYEQYF. In nucleotides, the CDR3 is TGCAGCGTAGTGGTAGCGGCGAGCTCCTACGAGCAGTACTTC.

The rearrangement links TRBV28 to TRBJ2-6; D is unresolved. Germline V gives CDR1 MDHEN, CDR2 SYDVKM. V was cut by 6 bases and J by 0 bases, with 12 bases left in between. The CDR3 spans 16 residues. CDR3 sequence (DNA): TGTGCCAGCAGCGCCCCCGGCGACTCTGGGGCCAACGTCCTGACTTTC. It encodes CASSAPGDSGANVLTF.

The J gene is TRBJ2-7, the V gene TRBV7-9; a weak D match, TRBD1 (5 bases). V dropped 6 bases and J dropped 2 bases, with 14 bases sitting between them. The CDR3 contains 14 residues. Germline V gene data show CDR1 as SEHNR and CDR2 as FQNEAQ (reference sequence). The CDR3 sequence is CASRLDIQTYEQYF. CDR3 DNA sequence: TGTGCCAGCAGGTTGGACATTCAAACCTACGAGCAGTACTTC.

V usage is TRBV4-2 and J usage is TRBJ2-1; D remains unclear. The CDR3 has 16 residues. The V end was cut by 0 bases, the J end by 0 bases, with 9 bases between. Looked up from germline, CDR1 is LGHNA and CDR2 is YNFKEQ. The CDR3 here is CASSQDLIGSYNEQFF. In DNA, the CDR3 is TGTGCCAGCAGCCAAGATTTGATAGGCTCCTACAATGAGCAGTTCTTC.

The chain links TRBV28 to TRBJ2-7; possibly TRBD2 for D (5 bases). From germline, CDR1 is MDHEN and CDR2 SYDVKM. The V and J ends lost 10 bases and 5 bases respectively, with 9 bases between them. This CDR3 region has 10 residues. CDR3 DNA: TGTGCCACGAGGGAGAACGAGCAGTACTTC. This gives the protein CATRENEQYF. The full variable domain, in which reference TRBV28 and TRBJ2-7 provide the parts outside the CDR3, is DVKVTQSSRYLVKRTGEKVFLECVQDMDHENMFWYRQDPGLGLRLIYFSYDVKMKEKGDIPEGYSVSREKKERFSLILESASTNQTSMYLCATRENEQYFGPGTRLTVT.

The chain couples TRBV10-3 to TRBJ2-1; 7 nucleotides align to TRBD2. V lost 11 bases to trimming and J lost 4 bases; unmatched junction nucleotides: 8. There are 13 residues in the CDR3. Looked up from germline, CDR1 is ENHRY and CDR2 is SYGVKD. The CDR3 loop reads CAAGGSGYNEQFF. The CDR3 DNA reads as TGTGCCGCGGGCGGGAGCGGTTACAATGAGCAGTTCTTC.

The CDR3 region is CASSPTGHGYTF. The CDR3 DNA reads as TGTGCCAGCAGTCCGACAGGTCATGGCTACACCTTC. V and J are TRBV28 and TRBJ1-2; maybe TRBD1 (6 bases). Germline CDR1 reads MDHEN; CDR2 reads SYDVKM. The length of the CDR3 is 12 residues. V lost 5 bases, J lost 6 bases, and 10 bases lay in between.

V and J are TRBV7-6 and TRBJ2-1; no firm D call. V dropped 7 bases and J dropped 0 bases, with 13 bases sitting between them. The CDR3 is made up of 15 amino acids. Germline V lookup: CDR1 SGHVS, CDR2 FNYEAQ. The CDR3 DNA reads as TGTGCCAGCATAAAAGACGAAAGCTCCTACAATGAGCAGTTCTTC. Protein product: CASIKDESSYNEQFF.